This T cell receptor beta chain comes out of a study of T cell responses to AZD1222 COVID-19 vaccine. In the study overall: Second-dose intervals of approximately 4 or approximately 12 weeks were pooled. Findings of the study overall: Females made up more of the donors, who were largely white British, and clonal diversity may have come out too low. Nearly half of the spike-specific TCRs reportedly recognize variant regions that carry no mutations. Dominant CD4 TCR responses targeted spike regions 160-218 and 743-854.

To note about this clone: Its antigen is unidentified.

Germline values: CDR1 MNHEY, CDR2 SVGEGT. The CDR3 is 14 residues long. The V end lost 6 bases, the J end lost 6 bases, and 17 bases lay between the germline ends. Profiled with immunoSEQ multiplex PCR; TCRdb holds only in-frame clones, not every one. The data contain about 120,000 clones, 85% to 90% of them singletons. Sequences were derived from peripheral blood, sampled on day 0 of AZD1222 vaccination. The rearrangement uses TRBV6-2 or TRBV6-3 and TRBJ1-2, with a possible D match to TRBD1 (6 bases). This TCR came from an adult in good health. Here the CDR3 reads CASSKGGSYDGYTF. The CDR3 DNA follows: TGTGCCAGCAGCAAGGGGGGCTCCTACGATGGCTACACCTTC.